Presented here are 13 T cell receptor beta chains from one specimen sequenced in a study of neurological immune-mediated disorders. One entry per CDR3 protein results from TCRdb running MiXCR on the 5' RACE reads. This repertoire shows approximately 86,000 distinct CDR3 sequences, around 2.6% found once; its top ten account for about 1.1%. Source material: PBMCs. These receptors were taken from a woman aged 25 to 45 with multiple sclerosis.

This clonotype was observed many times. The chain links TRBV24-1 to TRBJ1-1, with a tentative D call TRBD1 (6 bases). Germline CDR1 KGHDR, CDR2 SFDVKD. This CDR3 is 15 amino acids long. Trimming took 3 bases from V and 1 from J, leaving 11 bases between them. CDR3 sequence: CATSDPSTGNTEAFF. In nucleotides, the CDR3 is TGTGCCACCAGTGATCCGTCGACAGGGAACACTGAAGCTTTCTTT.

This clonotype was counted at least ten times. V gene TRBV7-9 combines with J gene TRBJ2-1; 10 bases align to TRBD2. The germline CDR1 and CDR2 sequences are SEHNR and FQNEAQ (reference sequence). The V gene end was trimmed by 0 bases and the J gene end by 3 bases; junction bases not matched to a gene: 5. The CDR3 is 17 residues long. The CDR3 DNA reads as TGTGCCAGCAGCTTAGCGATAACTAGCGGGGACTACAATGAGCAGTTCTTC. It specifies CASSLAITSGDYNEQFF.

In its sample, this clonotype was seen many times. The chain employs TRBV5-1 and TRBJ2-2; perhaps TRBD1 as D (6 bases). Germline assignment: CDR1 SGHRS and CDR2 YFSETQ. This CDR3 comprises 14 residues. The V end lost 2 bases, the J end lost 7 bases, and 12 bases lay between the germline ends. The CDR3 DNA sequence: TGCGCCAGCAGCTTCGGACAGCTGGGCGGGGAGCTGTTTTTT. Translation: CASSFGQLGGELFF.

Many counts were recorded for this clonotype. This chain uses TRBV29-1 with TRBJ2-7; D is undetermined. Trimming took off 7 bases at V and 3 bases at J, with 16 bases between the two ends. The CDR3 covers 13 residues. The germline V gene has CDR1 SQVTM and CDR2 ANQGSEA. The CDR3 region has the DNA TGCAGCGCCAAGGCCGGGTCCGACTACGAGCAGTACTTC. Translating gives CSAKAGSDYEQYF.

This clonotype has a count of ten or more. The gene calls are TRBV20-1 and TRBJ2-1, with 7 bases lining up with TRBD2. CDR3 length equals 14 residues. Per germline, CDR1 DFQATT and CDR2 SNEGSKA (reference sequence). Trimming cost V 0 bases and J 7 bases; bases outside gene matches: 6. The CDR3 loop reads CSARDREVRNEQFF. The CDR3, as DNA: TGCAGTGCTAGAGACCGGGAGGTCCGGAATGAGCAGTTCTTC.

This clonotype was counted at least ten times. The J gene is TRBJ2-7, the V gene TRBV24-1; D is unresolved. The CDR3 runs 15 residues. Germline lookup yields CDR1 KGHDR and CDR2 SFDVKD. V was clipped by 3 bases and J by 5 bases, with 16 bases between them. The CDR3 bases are TGTGCCACCAGTGATCCGTTGGCAGGTCTGGACGAGCAGTACTTC. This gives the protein CATSDPLAGLDEQYF.

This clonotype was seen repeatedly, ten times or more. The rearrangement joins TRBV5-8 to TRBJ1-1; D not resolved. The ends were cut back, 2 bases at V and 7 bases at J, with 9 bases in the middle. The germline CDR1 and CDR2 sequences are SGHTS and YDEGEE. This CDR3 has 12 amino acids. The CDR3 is CASSFMGIEAFF. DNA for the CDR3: TGTGCCAGCAGCTTTATGGGAATTGAAGCTTTCTTT.

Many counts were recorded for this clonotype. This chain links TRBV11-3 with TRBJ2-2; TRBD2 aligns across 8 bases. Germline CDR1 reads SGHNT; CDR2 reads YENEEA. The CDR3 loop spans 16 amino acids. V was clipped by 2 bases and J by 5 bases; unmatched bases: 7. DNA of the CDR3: TGTGCCAGCAGCTTAATCTCGGGACTAGATACCGGGGAGCTGTTTTTT. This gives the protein CASSLISGLDTGELFF.

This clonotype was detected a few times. The CDR3 region has the DNA TGTGCCAGCACGACAGGGGAGGGCGAGCAGTTCTTC. Its translation: CASTTGEGEQFF. The chain has TRBV6-1 and TRBJ2-1; D perhaps matches TRBD1 (8 bases). V was shortened by 7 bases and J by 10 bases, with 14 bases between the two germline ends. This CDR3 is 12 amino acids long. Germline lookup yields CDR1 MNHNS and CDR2 SASEGT.

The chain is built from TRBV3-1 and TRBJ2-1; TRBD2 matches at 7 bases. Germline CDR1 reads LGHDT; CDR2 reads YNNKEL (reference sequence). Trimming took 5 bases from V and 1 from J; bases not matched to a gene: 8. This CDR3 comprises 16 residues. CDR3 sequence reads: CASSSLAGASYNEQFF. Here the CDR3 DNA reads TGTGCCAGCAGCTCCCTGGCGGGAGCGTCCTACAATGAGCAGTTCTTC.

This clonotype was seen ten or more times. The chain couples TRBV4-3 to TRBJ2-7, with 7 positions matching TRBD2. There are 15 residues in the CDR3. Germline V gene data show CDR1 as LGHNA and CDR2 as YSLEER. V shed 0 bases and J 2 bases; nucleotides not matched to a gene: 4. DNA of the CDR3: TGCGCCAGCAGCCAAGACTCCGGGACTACCTACGAGCAGTACTTC. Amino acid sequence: CASSQDSGTTYEQYF.

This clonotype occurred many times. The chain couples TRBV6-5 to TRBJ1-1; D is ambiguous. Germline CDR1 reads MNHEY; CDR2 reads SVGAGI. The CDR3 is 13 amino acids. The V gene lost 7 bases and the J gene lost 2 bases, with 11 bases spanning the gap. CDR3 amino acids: CASTPTTNTEAFF. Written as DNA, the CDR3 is TGTGCCAGCACACCAACGACCAACACTGAAGCTTTCTTT.

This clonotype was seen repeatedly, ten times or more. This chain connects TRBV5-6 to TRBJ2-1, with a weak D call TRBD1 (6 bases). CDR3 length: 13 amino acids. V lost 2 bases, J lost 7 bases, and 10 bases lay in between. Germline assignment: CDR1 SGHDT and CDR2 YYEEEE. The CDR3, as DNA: TGTGCCAGCAGCTTCGGACAGATTAATGAGCAGTTCTTC. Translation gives CASSFGQINEQFF.